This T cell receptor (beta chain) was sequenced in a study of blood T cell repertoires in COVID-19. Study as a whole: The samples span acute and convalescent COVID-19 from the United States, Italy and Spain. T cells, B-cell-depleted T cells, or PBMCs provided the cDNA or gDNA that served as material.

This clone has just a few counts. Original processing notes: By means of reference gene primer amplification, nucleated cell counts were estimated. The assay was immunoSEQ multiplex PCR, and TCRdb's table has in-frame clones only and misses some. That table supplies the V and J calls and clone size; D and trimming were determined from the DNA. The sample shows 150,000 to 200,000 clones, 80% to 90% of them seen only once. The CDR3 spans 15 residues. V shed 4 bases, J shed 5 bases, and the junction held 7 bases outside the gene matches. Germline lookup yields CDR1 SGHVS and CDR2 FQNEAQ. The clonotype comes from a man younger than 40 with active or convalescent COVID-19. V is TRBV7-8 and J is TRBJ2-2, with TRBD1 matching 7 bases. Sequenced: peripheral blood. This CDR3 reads CASSSDGTATGELFF. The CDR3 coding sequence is TGTGCCAGCAGCTCCGACGGGACAGCTACCGGGGAGCTGTTTTTT.